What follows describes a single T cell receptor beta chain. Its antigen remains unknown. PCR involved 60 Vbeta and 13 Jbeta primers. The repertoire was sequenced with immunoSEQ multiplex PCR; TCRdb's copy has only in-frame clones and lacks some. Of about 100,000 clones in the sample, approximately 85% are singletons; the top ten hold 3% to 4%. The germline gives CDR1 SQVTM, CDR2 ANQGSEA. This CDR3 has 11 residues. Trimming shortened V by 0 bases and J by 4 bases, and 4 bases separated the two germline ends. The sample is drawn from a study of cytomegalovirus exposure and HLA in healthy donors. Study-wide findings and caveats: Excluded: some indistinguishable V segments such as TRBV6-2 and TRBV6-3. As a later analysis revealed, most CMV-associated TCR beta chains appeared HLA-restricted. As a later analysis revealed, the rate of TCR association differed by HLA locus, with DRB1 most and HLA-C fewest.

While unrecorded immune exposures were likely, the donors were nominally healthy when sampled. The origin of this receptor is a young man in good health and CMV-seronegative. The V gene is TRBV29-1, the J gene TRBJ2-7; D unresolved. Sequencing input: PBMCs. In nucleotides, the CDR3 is TGCAGCGTTGAAGATCTTTACGAGCAGTACTTC. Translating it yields CSVEDLYEQYF.